This T cell receptor beta chain derives from a study of T-cell reconstitution after alpha-beta-depleted transplantation in children. Unique molecular identifiers were incorporated into the prepared TCRbeta library. A single record per CDR3 protein comes from TCRdb applying MiXCR to the PCR reads. The table records around 360,000 distinct CDR3 sequences, approximately 10% of them present only once. J was trimmed by 6 bases and V by 3 bases; bases with no gene match: 6. Germline V CDR1 and CDR2: SGHTA, FQGTGA. The CDR3 spans 14 residues. Sequencing was performed on PBMCs from the stem cell graft donor, taken from the stem cell graft. This clonotype was obtained from a human donor who donated a stem cell graft to a child with acute lymphoblastic leukemia. V usage is TRBV7-3 and J usage is TRBJ2-3, with TRBD2 matching 7 bases. The CDR3: CASSLAGVSDTQYF. DNA of the CDR3: TGTGCCAGCAGCTTGGCGGGAGTAAGCGATACGCAGTATTTT.